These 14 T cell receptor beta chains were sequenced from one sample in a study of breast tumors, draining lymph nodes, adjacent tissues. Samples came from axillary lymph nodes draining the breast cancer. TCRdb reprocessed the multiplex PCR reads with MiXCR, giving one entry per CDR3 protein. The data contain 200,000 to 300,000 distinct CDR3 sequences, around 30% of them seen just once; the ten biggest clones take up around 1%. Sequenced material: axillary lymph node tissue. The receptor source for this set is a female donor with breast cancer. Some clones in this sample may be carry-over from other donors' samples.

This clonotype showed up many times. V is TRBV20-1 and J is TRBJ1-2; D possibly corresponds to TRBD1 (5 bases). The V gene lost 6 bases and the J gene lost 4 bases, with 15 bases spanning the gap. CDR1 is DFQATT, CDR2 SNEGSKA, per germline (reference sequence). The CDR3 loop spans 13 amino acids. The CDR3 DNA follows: TGCAGTGCAGAGCGCCGGGGGGTCTATGGCTACACCTTC. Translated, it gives CSAERRGVYGYTF.

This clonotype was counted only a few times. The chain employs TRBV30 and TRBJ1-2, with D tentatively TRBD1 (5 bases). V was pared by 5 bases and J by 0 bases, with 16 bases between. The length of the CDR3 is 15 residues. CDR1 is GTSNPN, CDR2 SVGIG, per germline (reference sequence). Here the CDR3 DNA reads TGTGCCTGGGCCCAGGGTTACAGAGCTAACTATGGCTACACCTTC. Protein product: CAWAQGYRANYGYTF.

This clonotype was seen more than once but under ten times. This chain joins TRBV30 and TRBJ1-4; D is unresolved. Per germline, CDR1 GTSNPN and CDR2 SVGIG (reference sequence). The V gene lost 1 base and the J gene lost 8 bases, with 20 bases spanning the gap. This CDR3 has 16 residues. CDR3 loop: CAWSGGPGDTSEKLFF. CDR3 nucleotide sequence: TGTGCCTGGAGTGGAGGTCCGGGCGACACATCCGAAAAACTGTTTTTT. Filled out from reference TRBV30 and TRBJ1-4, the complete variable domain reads SQTIHQWPATLVQPVGSPLSLECTVEGTSNPNLYWYRQAAGRGLQLLFYSVGIGQISSEVPQNLSASRPQDRQFILSSKKLLLSDSGFYLCAWSGGPGDTSEKLFFGSGTQLSVL.

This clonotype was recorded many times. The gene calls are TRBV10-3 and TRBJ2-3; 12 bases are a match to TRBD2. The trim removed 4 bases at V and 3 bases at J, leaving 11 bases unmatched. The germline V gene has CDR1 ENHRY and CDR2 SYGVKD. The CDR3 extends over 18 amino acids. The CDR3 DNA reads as TGTGCCATCAGTGGGCGAAGACTAGCGGGAGAGGGAACAGATACGCAGTATTTT. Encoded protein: CAISGRRLAGEGTDTQYF.

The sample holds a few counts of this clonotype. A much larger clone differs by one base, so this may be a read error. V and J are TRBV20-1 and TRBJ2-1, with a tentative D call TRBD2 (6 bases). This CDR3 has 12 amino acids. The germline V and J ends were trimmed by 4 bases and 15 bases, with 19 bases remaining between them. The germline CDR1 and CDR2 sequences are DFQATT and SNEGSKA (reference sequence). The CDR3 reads CSAKVSSVLTFF. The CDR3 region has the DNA TGCAGTGCTAAAGTGTCTAGCGTCCTGACGTTCTTC.

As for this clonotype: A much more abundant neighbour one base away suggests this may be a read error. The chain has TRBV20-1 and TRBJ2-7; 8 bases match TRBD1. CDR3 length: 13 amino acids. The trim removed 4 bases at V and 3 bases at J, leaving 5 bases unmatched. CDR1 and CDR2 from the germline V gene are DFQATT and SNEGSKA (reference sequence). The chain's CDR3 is CSAKGQGLYEQYF. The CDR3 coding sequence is TGCAGTGCTAAAGGACAGGGTCTCTACGAGCAGTACTTC.

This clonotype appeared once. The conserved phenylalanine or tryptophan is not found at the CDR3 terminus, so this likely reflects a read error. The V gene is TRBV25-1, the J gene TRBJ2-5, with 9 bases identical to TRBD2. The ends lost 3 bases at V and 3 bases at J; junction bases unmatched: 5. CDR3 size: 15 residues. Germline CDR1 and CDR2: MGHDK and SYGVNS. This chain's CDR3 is CASSELAGTKETQYL. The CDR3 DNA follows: TGTGCCAGCAGTGAGCTAGCGGGGACCAAAGAGACCCAGTACCTC.

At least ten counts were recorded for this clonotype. CDR3 sequence reads: CASSPGLAGFTDTQYF. CDR3 DNA: TGTGCCAGCAGCCCGGGACTAGCGGGGTTCACAGATACGCAGTATTTT. The chain uses TRBV5-4 and TRBJ2-3; 13 bases agree with TRBD2. The CDR3 length is 16 residues. Per the germline V gene, CDR1 is SGHNT and CDR2 is YYREEE (reference sequence). V was pared by 4 bases and J by 2 bases, with 4 bases of the junction left unmatched.

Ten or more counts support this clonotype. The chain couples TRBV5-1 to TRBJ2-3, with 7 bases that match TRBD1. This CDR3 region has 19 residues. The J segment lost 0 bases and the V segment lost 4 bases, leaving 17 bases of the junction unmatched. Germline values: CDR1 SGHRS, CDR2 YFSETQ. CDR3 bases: TGCGCCAGCAGCGTACAGGGGCCCCACCTCATTTCTAGCACAGATACGCAGTATTTT. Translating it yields CASSVQGPHLISSTDTQYF.

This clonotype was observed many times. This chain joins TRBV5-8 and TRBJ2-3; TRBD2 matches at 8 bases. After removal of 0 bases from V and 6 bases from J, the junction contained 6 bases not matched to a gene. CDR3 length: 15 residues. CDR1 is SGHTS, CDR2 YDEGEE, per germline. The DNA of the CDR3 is TGTGCCAGCAGCTTGGAAGCGGGAGCTCGGGATACGCAGTATTTT. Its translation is CASSLEAGARDTQYF.

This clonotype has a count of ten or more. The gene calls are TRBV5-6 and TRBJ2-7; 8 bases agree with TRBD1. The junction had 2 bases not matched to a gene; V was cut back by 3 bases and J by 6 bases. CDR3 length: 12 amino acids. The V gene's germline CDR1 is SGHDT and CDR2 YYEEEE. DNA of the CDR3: TGTGCCAGCAGCTATACAGGGGGCGAGCAGTACTTC. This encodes CASSYTGGEQYF. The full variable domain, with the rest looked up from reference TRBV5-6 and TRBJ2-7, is DAGVTQSPTHLIKTRGQQVTLRCSPKSGHDTVSWYQQALGQGPQFIFQYYEEEERQRGNFPDRFSGHQFPNYSSELNVNALLLGDSALYLCASSYTGGEQYFGPGTRLTVT.

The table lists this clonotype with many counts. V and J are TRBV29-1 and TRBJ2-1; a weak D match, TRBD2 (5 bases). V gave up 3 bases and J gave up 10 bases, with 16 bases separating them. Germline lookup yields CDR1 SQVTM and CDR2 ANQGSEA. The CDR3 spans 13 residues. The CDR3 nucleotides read TGCAGCGTTGAGAGGACTCGCCTCGGGGAGCAGTTCTTC. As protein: CSVERTRLGEQFF.

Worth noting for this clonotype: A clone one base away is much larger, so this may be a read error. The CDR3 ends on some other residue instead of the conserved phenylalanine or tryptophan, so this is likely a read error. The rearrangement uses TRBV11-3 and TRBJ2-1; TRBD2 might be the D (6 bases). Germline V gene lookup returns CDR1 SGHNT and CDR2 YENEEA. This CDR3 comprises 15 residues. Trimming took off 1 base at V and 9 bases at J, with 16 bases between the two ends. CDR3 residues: CASSLVPGVISEQFS. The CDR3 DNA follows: TGTGCCAGCAGCTTAGTGCCGGGAGTGATTAGTGAGCAGTTCTCC.

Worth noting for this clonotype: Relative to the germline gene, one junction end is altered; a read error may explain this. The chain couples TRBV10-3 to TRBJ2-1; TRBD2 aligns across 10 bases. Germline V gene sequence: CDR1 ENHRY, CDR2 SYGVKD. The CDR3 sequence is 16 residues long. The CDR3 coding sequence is TGTGCCAGCAGTATTACCGGGACTAGCGCTTACAATGAGCAGTTCTTC. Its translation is CASSITGTSAYNEQFF.